This T cell receptor beta chain derives from a study of shared clonotypes between healthy human individuals. Germline-derived CDR1 and CDR2 are MNHEY and SMNVEV (reference sequence). The CDR3 spans 16 residues. Unmatched junction bases numbered 11, after V lost 7 bases and J lost 3 bases. Only in-frame clones appear in the TCRdb table, and some are missing; sequencing was by immunoSEQ multiplex PCR. The sample lists some 790,000 clones; 72% were seen once. J is TRBJ2-7 and V is TRBV27; 11 nucleotides match TRBD1. Specimen: memory CD4+ T cells sorted from blood. Specified subset: CD45RA-negative fraction. This clonotype originated in a woman in her twenties or thirties in good health. CDR3 amino acids: CASTARLGTGGYEQYF. DNA of the CDR3: TGTGCCAGCACCGCCCGGCTCGGGACAGGGGGCTACGAGCAGTACTTC.